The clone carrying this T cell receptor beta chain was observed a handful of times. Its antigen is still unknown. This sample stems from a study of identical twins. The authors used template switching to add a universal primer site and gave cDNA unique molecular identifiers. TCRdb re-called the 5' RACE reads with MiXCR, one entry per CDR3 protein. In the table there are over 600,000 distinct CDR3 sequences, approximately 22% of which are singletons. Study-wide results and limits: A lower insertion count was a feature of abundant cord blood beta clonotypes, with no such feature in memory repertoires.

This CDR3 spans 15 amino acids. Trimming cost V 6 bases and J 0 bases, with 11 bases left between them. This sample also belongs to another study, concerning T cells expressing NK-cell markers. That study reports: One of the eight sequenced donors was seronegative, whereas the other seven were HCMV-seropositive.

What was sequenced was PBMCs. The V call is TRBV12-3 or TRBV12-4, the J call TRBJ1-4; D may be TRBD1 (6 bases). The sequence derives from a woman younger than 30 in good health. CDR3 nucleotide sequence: TGTGCCAGCAGCAGGGGAGGGGCAACTAATGAAAAACTGTTTTTT. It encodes CASSRGGATNEKLFF.